These 8 T cell receptor beta chains share one sample of origin, sequenced in a study of T cells in Graves' hyperthyroidism and ophthalmopathy. TCR beta CDR3 regions were amplified from RNA transcripts. A first-round RT-PCR of the TCR CDR3 used the HTBI primer set. One entry per CDR3 protein, called by TCRdb with MiXCR from the multiplex PCR reads. The table has more than 500,000 distinct CDR3 sequences, more than 15% seen once. The sequencing input was blood. All receptors derive from a woman in her 30s with Graves' ophthalmopathy.

This clonotype was found many times. CDR3 protein: CASSQGGQGGGQPQHF. CDR3 coding DNA: TGTGCCAGCAGTCAGGGGGGACAGGGGGGTGGTCAGCCCCAGCATTTT. The chain recombines TRBV6-1 with TRBJ1-5; TRBD1 matches at 11 bases. Germline V gene data show CDR1 as MNHNS and CDR2 as SASEGT. The junction had 9 bases not matched to a gene; V was cut back by 5 bases and J by 6 bases. The CDR3 contains 16 residues.

In its sample, this clonotype was seen a few times. V is TRBV5-1 and J is TRBJ2-2; TRBD2 matches at 12 bases. Germline V gives CDR1 SGHRS, CDR2 YFSETQ. J gave up 1 base and V 0 bases, and 4 bases lay outside the gene matches. The CDR3 totals 18 residues. DNA of the CDR3: TGCGCCAGCAGCTTGGTGACTAGCGGGAGAGTGAACACCGGGGAGCTGTTTTTT. Translated, it gives CASSLVTSGRVNTGELFF.

A word on this clonotype: Because it lacks the conserved phenylalanine or tryptophan at the end, this CDR3 is likely a read error. The chain carries TRBV6-2 or TRBV6-3 and TRBJ2-7, with D possibly being TRBD1 (5 bases). This CDR3 comprises 15 residues. Germline CDR1 MNHEY, CDR2 SVGEGT. The V gene lost 10 bases and the J gene lost 0 bases, with 19 bases spanning the gap. The CDR3 nucleotides are TGTGCCACCCGACCCCTGCAGGGCTTCTCCTACGAGCAGTACTCC. Translated, it gives CATRPLQGFSYEQYS.

This clonotype has a count of ten or more. The chain recombines TRBV6-2 or TRBV6-3 with TRBJ1-2, with TRBD1 as a possible D gene (6 bases). Germline values: CDR1 MNHEY, CDR2 SVGEGT. CDR3 length equals 14 residues. V shed 6 bases and J shed 2 bases, with 13 bases lying between them. The CDR3 protein is CASSTRTANYGYTF. For the CDR3, the DNA is TGTGCCAGCAGCACTAGGACAGCGAACTATGGCTACACCTTC.

This clonotype was seen more than once but under ten times. The chain couples TRBV25-1 to TRBJ1-2; 9 bases map to TRBD1. CDR3 length: 14 residues. J gave up 4 bases and V 4 bases, and 4 bases lay outside the gene matches. CDR1 MGHDK and CDR2 SYGVNS come from the germline V gene. The CDR3 nucleotides read TGTGCCAGCAGTGCCCGGGACAGGGTCTATGGCTACACCTTC. It specifies CASSARDRVYGYTF.

This clonotype was counted only a few times. This sequence joins TRBV24-1 and TRBJ2-1; no definite D call. V dropped 2 bases and J dropped 6 bases, with 13 bases sitting between them. The CDR3 contains 15 residues. Germline V lookup: CDR1 KGHDR, CDR2 SFDVKD. The CDR3 loop is CATSDSPWNGNEQFF. CDR3 in DNA: TGTGCCACCAGTGATTCTCCCTGGAACGGCAATGAGCAGTTCTTC.

This clonotype was recorded a few times. The V gene is TRBV29-1, the J gene TRBJ2-3; D may be TRBD1 (6 bases). V lost 7 bases to trimming and J lost 6 bases, with 11 bases between them. This CDR3 comprises 11 residues. Germline V gene sequence: CDR1 SQVTM, CDR2 ANQGSEA. The CDR3: CSADRMDTQYF. CDR3 DNA: TGCAGCGCAGACAGGATGGATACGCAGTATTTT.

This clonotype came up a few times. The chain recombines TRBV20-1 with TRBJ2-1, with D perhaps TRBD1 or TRBD2 (5 bases each). Germline CDR1 DFQATT, CDR2 SNEGSKA (reference sequence). The CDR3 is 14 amino acids. Trimming removed 6 bases from V and 1 base from J, with 13 bases in between. The CDR3 spells CSAVRDRSYNEQFF. Here the CDR3 DNA reads TGCAGTGCGGTCCGGGACCGGTCCTACAATGAGCAGTTCTTC.